This paragraph reports one TCR beta chain. Its antigen is still unknown. The CDR3 consists of 17 residues. Deletions cut 2 bases from V and 1 base from J, with 17 bases between. Germline V CDR1 and CDR2: MDHEN, SYDVKM. Clones were read by immunoSEQ multiplex PCR, and TCRdb kept only the in-frame ones, dropping some. The sample records around 140,000 clones, about 94% being singletons. The data stem from a study of T cell responses to AZD1222 COVID-19 vaccine. Study-level results: Dominant at 160-218 and 743-854, vaccine-associated CD4 TCRs also spanned spike. Reports indicate that nearly half of spike-specific TCRs are directed at unmutated variant regions.

The sample consisted of peripheral blood, taken on day 0 of AZD1222 vaccination. The rearrangement links TRBV28 to TRBJ1-1; tentative D call: TRBD1 (5 bases). The TCR was taken from an adult in good health. The CDR3 region is CASSLGAVSSSNTEAFF. The CDR3 DNA is TGTGCCAGCAGTTTAGGGGCCGTAAGTAGCTCGAACACTGAAGCTTTCTTT. The full variable domain, in which reference TRBV28 and TRBJ1-1 provide the parts outside the CDR3, is DVKVTQSSRYLVKRTGEKVFLECVQDMDHENMFWYRQDPGLGLRLIYFSYDVKMKEKGDIPEGYSVSREKKERFSLILESASTNQTSMYLCASSLGAVSSSNTEAFFGQGTRLTVV.